This is a list of T cell receptor beta chains from one sample in a study of blood T cell repertoires in COVID-19. Data came from immunoSEQ multiplex PCR; TCRdb stores just in-frame clones and leaves some out. The sample lists roughly 250,000 clones, roughly 90% occurring once. Sequences were obtained from PBMCs or T cells enriched from blood (not recorded which). The source is a woman aged 25 to 39 with acute COVID-19. Each CDR3 is given with its conserved first and last residue. Each record gives: D gene, J gene, V gene, CDR3 protein, CDR3 DNA. D genes are given only for firm matches.

D gene: -
J gene: TRBJ1-5
V gene: TRBV21-1
CDR3 protein: CASTRRGNGGNQPQHF
CDR3 DNA: TGTGCCAGCACCAGGCGGGGCAATGGAGGCAATCAGCCCCAGCATTTT

D gene: TRBD2
J gene: TRBJ2-2
V gene: TRBV14
CDR3 protein: CASSRIAGGITGELFF
CDR3 DNA: TGTGCCAGCAGCCGGATAGCGGGAGGTATCACCGGGGAGCTGTTTTTT

D gene: -
J gene: TRBJ2-1
V gene: TRBV27
CDR3 protein: CASSRDIVGYNEQFF
CDR3 DNA: TGTGCCAGCAGTCGGGACATCGTAGGCTACAATGAGCAGTTCTTC

D gene: -
J gene: TRBJ2-7
V gene: TRBV28
CDR3 protein: CASSLRAPYEQYF
CDR3 DNA: TGTGCCAGCAGTTTGAGGGCCCCCTACGAGCAGTACTTC

D gene: -
J gene: TRBJ1-5
V gene: TRBV27
CDR3 protein: CASSWGGNQPQHF
CDR3 DNA: TGTGCCAGCAGTTGGGGGGGCAATCAGCCCCAGCATTTT

D gene: TRBD1
J gene: TRBJ2-3
V gene: TRBV5-5
CDR3 protein: CASSAGTVSTDTQYF
CDR3 DNA: TGTGCCAGCAGCGCCGGGACAGTTAGCACAGATACGCAGTATTTT

D gene: -
J gene: TRBJ2-5
V gene: TRBV5-4
CDR3 protein: CASSLEEDLLETQYF
CDR3 DNA: TGTGCCAGCAGCTTGGAGGAGGACCTTTTGGAGACCCAGTACTTC

D gene: -
J gene: TRBJ1-2
V gene: TRBV18
CDR3 protein: CASSPAGLSGYTF
CDR3 DNA: TGTGCCAGCTCACCCGCAGGGTTGAGTGGCTACACCTTC

D gene: -
J gene: TRBJ1-3
V gene: TRBV6-1
CDR3 protein: CASSVEGSSGNTIYF
CDR3 DNA: TGTGCCAGCAGTGTGGAAGGGAGCTCTGGAAACACCATATATTTT

D gene: TRBD2
J gene: TRBJ2-1
V gene: TRBV14
CDR3 protein: CASSQVVTSGVSYNEQFF
CDR3 DNA: TGTGCCAGCAGCCAAGTTGTGACTAGCGGGGTTTCCTACAATGAGCAGTTCTTC

D gene: -
J gene: TRBJ1-6
V gene: TRBV28
CDR3 protein: CASSPFQGLGGAF
CDR3 DNA: TGTGCCAGCAGTCCATTTCAGGGTTTAGGGGGGGCTTTT

D gene: -
J gene: TRBJ1-1
V gene: TRBV6-5
CDR3 protein: CASSTGDDLSGEAFF
CDR3 DNA: TGTGCCAGCAGTACGGGGGACGATCTGTCAGGCGAAGCTTTCTTT

D gene: -
J gene: TRBJ1-2
V gene: TRBV5-1
CDR3 protein: CASSLDPRSRSGYTF
CDR3 DNA: TGCGCCAGCAGCTTGGACCCTAGATCTCGGTCTGGCTACACCTTC

D gene: TRBD2
J gene: TRBJ2-3
V gene: TRBV2
CDR3 protein: CASSEIAGNTDTQYF
CDR3 DNA: TGTGCCAGCAGTGAGATAGCGGGCAACACAGATACGCAGTATTTT

D gene: TRBD2
J gene: TRBJ2-5
V gene: TRBV28
CDR3 protein: CASSGTSLETQYF
CDR3 DNA: TGTGCCAGCAGCGGGACTAGCTTGGAGACCCAGTACTTC

D gene: TRBD1
J gene: TRBJ1-2
V gene: TRBV28
CDR3 protein: CASSQGSGGTRPRYTF
CDR3 DNA: TGTGCCAGCAGTCAAGGATCAGGGGGCACCCGTCCGAGATACACCTTC

D gene: -
J gene: TRBJ2-5
V gene: TRBV6-2/TRBV6-3
CDR3 protein: CASSWTQETQYF
CDR3 DNA: TGTGCCAGCAGTTGGACTCAAGAGACCCAGTACTTC